The 26 T cell receptor beta chains below all came from one sample that was sequenced in a study of early stage breast cancer tumors. This table comes from immunoSEQ multiplex PCR, and its TCRdb copy is limited to in-frame clones, with some not included. The sample contains 55,000 to 70,000 clones, roughly 80% of which appear only once. Sequenced: blood. The receptors were sampled from a person aged 35-55 years with breast cancer.

The genes are TRBV11-1 and TRBJ2-3, with 7 positions matching TRBD2. Germline V gives CDR1 SGHAT, CDR2 FQDESV (reference sequence). This CDR3 comprises 18 residues. V lost 5 bases, J lost 2 bases, and 16 bases stayed unmatched. The DNA of the CDR3 is TGTGCCAGCAGCCCCAGACTAGGAGACACTAGCGACACAGATACGCAGTATTTT. It yields the protein CASSPRLGDTSDTDTQYF.

This chain links TRBV13 with TRBJ2-5, with 11 bases that match TRBD2. The ends lost 5 bases at V and 1 base at J; junction bases unmatched: 3. CDR1 and CDR2 from the germline V gene are PRHDT and FYEKMQ (reference sequence). This CDR3 has 15 amino acids. CDR3 coding DNA: TGTGCCAGCAGCCTGGGACTAGCGGTCCAAGAGACCCAGTACTTC. The encoded protein is CASSLGLAVQETQYF.

V is TRBV28 and J is TRBJ1-1, with TRBD1 matching 7 bases. The CDR3 runs 14 residues. Unmatched junction bases numbered 8, after V lost 6 bases and J lost 4 bases. CDR1 is MDHEN and CDR2 is SYDVKM in the germline V gene. CDR3 DNA sequence: TGTGCCAGCAGCTACCCAACAGGGGTCACTGAAGCTTTCTTT. The encoded protein is CASSYPTGVTEAFF.

The chain employs TRBV7-6 and TRBJ2-1; the D is unclear. This CDR3 is 12 amino acids long. Germline lookup yields CDR1 SGHVS and CDR2 FNYEAQ. The V gene lost 5 bases and the J gene lost 6 bases, with 8 bases spanning the gap. CDR3 region: CASSETINEQFF. The CDR3 nucleotides read TGTGCCAGCAGCGAGACCATCAATGAGCAGTTCTTC.

The CDR3 protein is CASSAWTGGTGELFF. The CDR3 DNA reads TGTGCCAGCAGCGCGTGGACAGGGGGCACCGGGGAGCTGTTTTTT. This chain connects TRBV9 to TRBJ2-2; 10 nucleotides align to TRBD1. The germline CDR1 and CDR2 sequences are SGDLS and YYNGEE. Trimming cost V 3 bases and J 4 bases; bases outside gene matches: 3. The CDR3 runs 15 residues. Combining the CDR3 with reference TRBV9 and TRBJ2-2 gives the whole variable domain DSGVTQTPKHLITATGQRVTLRCSPRSGDLSVYWYQQSLDQGLQFLIQYYNGEERAKGNILERFSAQQFPDLHSELNLSSLELGDSALYFCASSAWTGGTGELFFGEGSRLTVL.

CDR3: CASSPGQGSTDTQYF. The CDR3 bases are TGTGCCAGCAGCCCCGGACAGGGAAGCACAGATACGCAGTATTTT. J is TRBJ2-3 and V is TRBV7-9, with 8 bases fitting TRBD1. Germline V lookup: CDR1 SEHNR, CDR2 FQNEAQ (reference sequence). The V gene end was trimmed by 5 bases and the J gene end by 0 bases; junction bases not matched to a gene: 4. The CDR3 extends over 15 amino acids.

The chain links TRBV2 to TRBJ1-2; 8 nucleotides agree with TRBD1. There are 14 residues in the CDR3. With V trimmed by 9 bases and J by 7 bases, 13 bases remained unmatched. Per the germline V gene, CDR1 is SNHLY and CDR2 is FYNNEI. CDR3 in amino acids: CARRTGRGEVGYTF. Written as DNA, the CDR3 is TGTGCCAGGAGGACAGGGCGAGGGGAAGTTGGCTACACCTTC.

The chain couples TRBV20-1 to TRBJ1-2; 8 bases are shared with TRBD1. The germline V gene encodes CDR1 DFQATT and CDR2 SNEGSKA (reference sequence). V lost 4 bases to trimming and J lost 6 bases; unmatched junction nucleotides: 1. This CDR3 is 11 amino acids long. In DNA form, the CDR3 reads TGCAGTGCTACAGGGGGCGATGGCTACACCTTC. Translating it yields CSATGGDGYTF.

This chain connects TRBV27 to TRBJ2-1; tentatively, D is TRBD1 or TRBD2 (5 bases each). Germline lookup yields CDR1 MNHEY and CDR2 SMNVEV (reference sequence). This CDR3 has 18 amino acids. Trimming took 5 bases from V and 2 from J, leaving 22 bases between them. The CDR3 DNA reads as TGTGCCAGCAGTAATACGCTAGGCCGGGGCCCTACCTACAATGAGCAGTTCTTC. Amino acids: CASSNTLGRGPTYNEQFF.

The CDR3 sequence: CASSLEQGARETQYF. CDR3 DNA sequence: TGTGCCAGCAGCTTAGAGCAGGGGGCGCGGGAGACCCAGTACTTC. The chain recombines TRBV7-9 with TRBJ2-5; 8 bases map to TRBD1. CDR1 is SEHNR, CDR2 FQNEAQ, per germline (reference sequence). This CDR3 has 15 amino acids. The J segment lost 5 bases and the V segment lost 1 base, leaving 6 bases of the junction unmatched.

J is TRBJ1-3 and V is TRBV6-5; D gene uncertain. The germline V gene encodes CDR1 MNHEY and CDR2 SVGAGI. Between the trimmed V and J ends, which lost 6 bases and 4 bases, there was a span of 10 bases. The CDR3 loop spans 13 amino acids. The CDR3 DNA follows: TGTGCCAGCAGCAGTTTGTCGGGAAACACCATATATTTT. As protein: CASSSLSGNTIYF.

The V gene is TRBV29-1, the J gene TRBJ1-1; D possibly corresponds to TRBD1 (6 bases). Germline V gene lookup returns CDR1 SQVTM and CDR2 ANQGSEA. Trimming stripped 8 bases from V and 4 bases from J, with 14 bases between. The length of the CDR3 is 12 residues. CDR3 loop: CSTGRGATEAFF. CDR3 sequence (DNA): TGCAGCACCGGACGGGGGGCCACTGAAGCTTTCTTT.

This clone was detected once. The chain couples TRBV6-1 to TRBJ2-1; no clear D gene. CDR3 length: 12 amino acids. Germline loops: CDR1 MNHNS, CDR2 SASEGT. The germline V and J ends were trimmed by 4 bases and 8 bases, with 9 bases remaining between them. The DNA for the CDR3 is TGTGCCAGCAGTGTTTCTGAGTATGAGCAGTTCTTC. It encodes CASSVSEYEQFF.

The V and J genes are TRBV18 and TRBJ2-3; D is unresolved. V was clipped by 6 bases and J by 0 bases, with 13 bases between them. The CDR3 is 15 amino acids. Germline V gene sequence: CDR1 KGHSH, CDR2 LQKENI. The CDR3 DNA sequence: TGTGCCAGCTCCCTTAACCAACTTAGCACAGATACGCAGTATTTT. Its protein is CASSLNQLSTDTQYF.

This chain uses TRBV28 with TRBJ2-3; 8 nucleotides line up with TRBD1. Germline V lookup: CDR1 MDHEN, CDR2 SYDVKM. CDR3 length: 15 residues. V trimming: 5 bases; J trimming: 5 bases; junction bases outside the gene matches: 9. Here the CDR3 DNA reads TGTGCCAGCAGTCTTCAGGGGGCGCGTATAGATACGCAGTATTTT. This translates into CASSLQGARIDTQYF.

J is TRBJ2-3 and V is TRBV7-9, with D perhaps matching TRBD1 or TRBD2 (6 bases each). The CDR3 covers 16 residues. Between the trimmed V and J ends, which lost 2 bases and 6 bases, there was a span of 18 bases. Germline values: CDR1 SEHNR, CDR2 FQNEAQ (reference sequence). The CDR3 DNA reads as TGTGCCAGCAGCTTATGGGGACATGGGGGGCCGGATACGCAGTATTTT. Protein: CASSLWGHGGPDTQYF.

This chain joins TRBV2 and TRBJ1-5; D possibly corresponds to TRBD1 (6 bases). Germline CDR1 reads SNHLY; CDR2 reads FYNNEI. Trimming shortened V by 3 bases and J by 6 bases, and 12 bases separated the two germline ends. This CDR3 is 14 amino acids long. The CDR3 here is CASSDEGDAQPQHF. The CDR3 bases are TGTGCCAGCAGTGACGAGGGGGACGCTCAGCCCCAGCATTTT.

The chain uses TRBV5-4 and TRBJ2-5; possibly TRBD2 for D (6 bases). The CDR3 is made up of 16 amino acids. V lost 0 bases and J lost 1, with 13 bases in between. Germline-derived CDR1 and CDR2 are SGHNT and YYREEE (reference sequence). In DNA, the CDR3 is TGTGCCAGCAGCTTGGTTGGACTACGATCCCAAGAGACCCAGTACTTC. Its translation is CASSLVGLRSQETQYF.

The V gene is TRBV6-5, the J gene TRBJ1-2; the D is unclear. The ends were cut back, 4 bases at V and 10 bases at J, with 10 bases in the middle. The CDR3 covers 11 residues. The germline CDR1 and CDR2 sequences are MNHEY and SVGAGI. The CDR3 reads CASSSPGIYTF. CDR3 bases: TGTGCCAGCAGTTCCCCGGGAATCTACACCTTC.

V and J are TRBV11-2 and TRBJ1-1; tentative D call: TRBD1 (6 bases). Germline V CDR1 and CDR2: SGHAT, FQNNGV. V was cut by 1 base and J by 0 bases, with 15 bases left in between. The CDR3 contains 17 residues. The CDR3 nucleotides are TGTGCCAGCAGCTTAGGGGGGGCCAGTCCGTTGAACACTGAAGCTTTCTTT. Protein product: CASSLGGASPLNTEAFF.

The CDR3 is CASTLGGARVNGYTF. DNA of the CDR3: TGTGCCAGTACTCTCGGAGGTGCTAGGGTGAACGGCTACACCTTC. The J gene is TRBJ1-2, the V gene TRBV19, with D uncertain. Germline CDR1 is LNHDA and CDR2 is SQIVND (reference sequence). V gave up 7 bases and J gave up 8 bases, with 23 bases separating them. There are 15 residues in the CDR3.

CDR3 sequence reads: CASSEQGMANQPQHF. The CDR3 region has the DNA TGTGCCAGCAGTGAACAGGGAATGGCCAATCAGCCCCAGCATTTT. The rearrangement links TRBV6-1 to TRBJ1-5; tentatively, D is TRBD1 (5 bases). Germline CDR1 is MNHNS and CDR2 is SASEGT. This CDR3 is built from 15 residues. V was shortened by 2 bases and J by 3 bases, with 11 bases between the two germline ends.

The V and J genes are TRBV13 and TRBJ1-5, with D maybe TRBD1 (5 bases). This CDR3 spans 14 amino acids. Trimming cost V 6 bases and J 1 base, with 10 bases left between them. The germline V gene has CDR1 PRHDT and CDR2 FYEKMQ (reference sequence). The CDR3 DNA is TGTGCCAGCAGTACGGGGGTAAGCAATCAGCCCCAGCATTTT. It translates to CASSTGVSNQPQHF.

The V gene is TRBV18, the J gene TRBJ1-2; 9 bases map to TRBD1. Germline V lookup: CDR1 KGHSH, CDR2 LQKENI. This CDR3 is 14 amino acids long. The V and J ends lost 3 bases and 7 bases, in that order; junction bases with no gene match: 6. The CDR3 bases are TGTGCCAGCTCACCGGGACAGGGAGAGCGTGGCTACACCTTC. Its translation: CASSPGQGERGYTF. The full variable domain, its missing parts supplied by reference TRBV18 and TRBJ1-2, is NAGVMQNPRHLVRRRGQEARLRCSPMKGHSHVYWYRQLPEEGLKFMVYLQKENIIDESGMPKERFSAEFPKEGPSILRIQQVVRGDSAAYFCASSPGQGERGYTFGSGTRLTVV.

The V call is TRBV7-9, the J call TRBJ2-3, with 7 bases aligning to TRBD1. V was pared by 5 bases and J by 2 bases, with 16 bases of the junction left unmatched. The germline V gene has CDR1 SEHNR and CDR2 FQNEAQ (reference sequence). The CDR3 is 18 residues long. CDR3 sequence reads: CASSPGQANSLFTDTQYF. As DNA, the CDR3 is TGTGCCAGCAGCCCCGGACAGGCAAATAGCCTTTTCACAGATACGCAGTATTTT. The whole variable domain, remainder taken from reference TRBV7-9 and TRBJ2-3, is DTGVSQNPRHKITKRGQNVTFRCDPISEHNRLYWYRQTLGQGPEFLTYFQNEAQLEKSRLLSDRFSAERPKGSFSTLEIQRTEQGDSAMYLCASSPGQANSLFTDTQYFGPGTRLTVL.

The chain employs TRBV4-1 and TRBJ1-4; weak D call: TRBD1 (6 bases). The V end lost 4 bases, the J end lost 6 bases, and 12 bases lay between the germline ends. Per germline, CDR1 MGHRA and CDR2 YSYEKL. This CDR3 comprises 14 residues. Here the CDR3 DNA reads TGCGCCAGCAGCCCAGGGGTGGCCGATGAAAAACTGTTTTTT. It yields the protein CASSPGVADEKLFF.